This is a list of T cell receptor beta chains from one sample in a study of technical replicates of blood from several donors. Using immunoSEQ multiplex PCR, the repertoire was profiled, and TCRdb retains in-frame clones only, with some absent. The table records some 60,000 clones, 87% of them present only once. The material sequenced was PBMCs. Receptors originate from a human donor in good health. Some clones in this sample may be carry-over from other donors' samples. The CDR3 runs from the conserved cysteine through the conserved F or W. The D gene is left open where the match is weak. A clone size is listed for some rows: how often the clone was seen (once, few, many), or a class if it is expanded.

size: -
V: TRBV6-5
D: -
J: TRBJ1-6
CDR3: CASSYSGTSPPLHF
DNA: TGTGCCAGCAGTTACTCGGGGACTAGTCCACCCCTCCACTTT

size: once
V: TRBV18
D: TRBD1
J: TRBJ1-2
CDR3: CASSPGGQGNYGYTF
DNA: TGTGCCAGCTCACCCGGAGGACAGGGAAACTATGGCTACACCTTC

size: -
V: TRBV7-8
D: TRBD1
J: TRBJ1-4
CDR3: CASSLQTGQGEKLFF
DNA: TGTGCCAGCAGCTTACAGACAGGGCAAGGTGAAAAACTGTTTTTT

size: -
V: TRBV4-1
D: TRBD1
J: TRBJ1-1
CDR3: CASSQPDRENAFF
DNA: TGCGCCAGCAGCCAACCAGACAGGGAGAATGCTTTCTTT

size: -
V: TRBV27
D: -
J: TRBJ2-1
CDR3: CASSLLGGRSHEQFF
DNA: TGTGCCAGCAGTCTCCTGGGGGGTCGGTCCCATGAGCAGTTCTTC

size: -
V: TRBV7-2
D: -
J: TRBJ1-2
CDR3: CASSSPPGGDYGYTF
DNA: TGTGCCAGCAGCTCACCACCCGGGGGTGACTATGGCTACACCTTC

size: -
V: TRBV11-1
D: -
J: TRBJ2-7
CDR3: CASSSNTYEQYF
DNA: TGTGCCAGCAGCTCGAACACCTACGAGCAGTACTTC

size: -
V: TRBV2
D: -
J: TRBJ2-3
CDR3: CASSAETGAPSTDTQYF
DNA: TGTGCCAGCAGCGCCGAGACTGGGGCACCTAGCACAGATACGCAGTATTTT

size: -
V: TRBV19
D: TRBD1
J: TRBJ1-2
CDR3: CASSPGQANYGYTF
DNA: TGTGCCAGTAGTCCCGGACAGGCGAACTATGGCTACACCTTC

size: few
V: TRBV7-3
D: -
J: TRBJ2-5
CDR3: CASSLTSGSWETQYF
DNA: TGTGCCAGCAGCTTAACCTCCGGGTCATGGGAGACCCAGTACTTC

size: -
V: TRBV2
D: TRBD2
J: TRBJ2-3
CDR3: CASRQREATDTQYF
DNA: TGTGCCAGCAGGCAGCGGGAGGCCACAGATACGCAGTATTTT

size: -
V: TRBV2
D: TRBD1
J: TRBJ1-1
CDR3: CASTRDSGGTEAFF
DNA: TGTGCCAGCACTCGGGACAGCGGAGGCACTGAAGCTTTCTTT

size: few
V: TRBV2
D: -
J: TRBJ2-3
CDR3: CASSESGQIFTDTQYF
DNA: TGTGCCAGCAGTGAATCGGGACAAATTTTCACAGATACGCAGTATTTT

size: -
V: TRBV4-2
D: TRBD2
J: TRBJ2-7
CDR3: CASSQDLAGFSSYEQYF
DNA: TGTGCCAGCAGCCAAGATTTAGCGGGGTTCAGCTCCTACGAGCAGTACTTC

size: once
V: TRBV4-3
D: TRBD2
J: TRBJ2-1
CDR3: CASSQDVEGGRWNEQFF
DNA: TGCGCCAGCAGCCAAGATGTTGAGGGCGGGAGGTGGAATGAGCAGTTCTTC

size: few
V: TRBV5-1
D: TRBD1
J: TRBJ2-7
CDR3: CASSASIPGQGNNSSYEQYF
DNA: TGCGCCAGCAGCGCCTCTATACCGGGACAGGGGAACAATAGCTCCTACGAGCAGTACTTC

size: -
V: TRBV30
D: TRBD2
J: TRBJ2-1
CDR3: CAWSVLAGASEQFF
DNA: TGTGCCTGGAGTGTACTAGCGGGAGCGTCTGAGCAGTTCTTC

size: -
V: TRBV5-1
D: -
J: TRBJ1-4
CDR3: CASSPSRGRDTEKLFF
DNA: TGCGCCAGCAGCCCCTCCCGTGGGAGGGATACTGAAAAACTGTTTTTT